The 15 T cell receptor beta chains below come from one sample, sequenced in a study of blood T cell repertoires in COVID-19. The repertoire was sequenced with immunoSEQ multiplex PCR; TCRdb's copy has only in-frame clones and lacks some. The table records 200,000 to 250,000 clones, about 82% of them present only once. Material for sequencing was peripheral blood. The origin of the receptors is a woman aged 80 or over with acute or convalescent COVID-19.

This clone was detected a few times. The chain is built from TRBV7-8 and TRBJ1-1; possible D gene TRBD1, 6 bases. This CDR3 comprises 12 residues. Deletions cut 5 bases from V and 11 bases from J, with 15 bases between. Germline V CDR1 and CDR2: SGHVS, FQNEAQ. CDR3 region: CASSQGGSGAFF. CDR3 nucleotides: TGTGCCAGCAGCCAAGGGGGATCCGGGGCTTTCTTT.

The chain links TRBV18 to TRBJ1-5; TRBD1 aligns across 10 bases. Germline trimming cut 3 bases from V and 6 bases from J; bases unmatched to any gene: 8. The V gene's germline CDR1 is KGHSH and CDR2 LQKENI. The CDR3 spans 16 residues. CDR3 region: CASSPLGTGAGQPQHF. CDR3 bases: TGTGCCAGCTCACCCCTCGGGACAGGGGCAGGTCAGCCCCAGCATTTT.

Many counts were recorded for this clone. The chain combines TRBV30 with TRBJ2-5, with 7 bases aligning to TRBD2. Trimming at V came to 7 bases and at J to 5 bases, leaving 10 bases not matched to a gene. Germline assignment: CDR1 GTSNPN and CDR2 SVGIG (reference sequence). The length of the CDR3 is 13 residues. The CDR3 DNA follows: TGTGCCTTAAAAGCCGGGGGGACGGAGACCCAGTACTTC. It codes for CALKAGGTETQYF.

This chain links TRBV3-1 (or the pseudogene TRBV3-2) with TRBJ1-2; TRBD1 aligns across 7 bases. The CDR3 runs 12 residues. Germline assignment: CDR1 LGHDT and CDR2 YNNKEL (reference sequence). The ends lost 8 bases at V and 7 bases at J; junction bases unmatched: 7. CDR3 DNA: TGTGCCAGCGCCCCAGGGGGTAGTGGCTACACCTTC. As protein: CASAPGGSGYTF.

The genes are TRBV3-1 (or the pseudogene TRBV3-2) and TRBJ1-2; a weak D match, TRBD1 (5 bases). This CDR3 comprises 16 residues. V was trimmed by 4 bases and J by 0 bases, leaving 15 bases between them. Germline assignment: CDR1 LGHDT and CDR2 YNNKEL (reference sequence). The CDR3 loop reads CASSRGEGPANYGYTF. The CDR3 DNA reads TGTGCCAGCAGCCGCGGGGAGGGGCCTGCTAACTATGGCTACACCTTC.

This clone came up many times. DNA for the CDR3: TGTGCCAGCAGCTTACCTTGGGCTAGCGGGGGCCGGGGGGAGACCCAGTACTTC. This gives the protein CASSLPWASGGRGETQYF. The chain uses TRBV7-2 and TRBJ2-5, with 10 bases identical to TRBD2. There are 18 residues in the CDR3. Germline-derived CDR1 and CDR2 are SGHTA and FQGNSA. J was trimmed by 5 bases and V by 2 bases; bases with no gene match: 14.

CDR3 sequence: CASRLQGGVVLLETQYF. The CDR3 coding sequence is TGTGCCAGCAGGTTACAGGGGGGCGTCGTCTTATTAGAGACCCAGTACTTC. This rearrangement joins TRBV7-2 to TRBJ2-5; TRBD1 matches 8 bases. V gave up 6 bases and J gave up 4 bases; unmatched junction bases: 16. CDR1 and CDR2 from the germline V gene are SGHTA and FQGNSA. This CDR3 has 17 residues.

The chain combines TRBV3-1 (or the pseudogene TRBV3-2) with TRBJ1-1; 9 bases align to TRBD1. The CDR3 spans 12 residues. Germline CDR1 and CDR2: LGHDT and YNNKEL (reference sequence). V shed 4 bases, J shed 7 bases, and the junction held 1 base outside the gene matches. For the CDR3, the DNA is TGTGCCAGCAGCCCGGACAGGGGTGAAGCTTTCTTT. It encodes CASSPDRGEAFF.

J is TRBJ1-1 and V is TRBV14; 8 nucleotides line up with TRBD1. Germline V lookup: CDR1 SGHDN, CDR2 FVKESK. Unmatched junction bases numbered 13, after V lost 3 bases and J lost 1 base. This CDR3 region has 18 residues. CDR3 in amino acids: CASSHTQTWDRKNTEAFF. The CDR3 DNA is TGTGCCAGCAGCCACACACAAACCTGGGACAGGAAGAACACTGAAGCTTTCTTT.

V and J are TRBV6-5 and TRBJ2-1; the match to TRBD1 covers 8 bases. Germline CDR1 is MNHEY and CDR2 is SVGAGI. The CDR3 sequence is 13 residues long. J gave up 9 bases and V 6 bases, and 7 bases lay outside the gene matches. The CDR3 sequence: CASSAGGSFEQFF. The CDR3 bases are TGTGCCAGCAGCGCAGGGGGCTCGTTTGAGCAGTTCTTC.

Here the CDR3 reads CASSPTTGAPDWVNWGYTF. CDR3 bases: TGTGCCAGCAGCCCCACGACAGGGGCACCGGATTGGGTCAATTGGGGCTACACCTTC. The chain combines TRBV27 with TRBJ1-2; 8 nucleotides agree with TRBD1. The length of the CDR3 is 19 residues. V shed 6 bases, J shed 8 bases, and the junction held 26 bases outside the gene matches. Germline V lookup: CDR1 MNHEY, CDR2 SMNVEV (reference sequence).

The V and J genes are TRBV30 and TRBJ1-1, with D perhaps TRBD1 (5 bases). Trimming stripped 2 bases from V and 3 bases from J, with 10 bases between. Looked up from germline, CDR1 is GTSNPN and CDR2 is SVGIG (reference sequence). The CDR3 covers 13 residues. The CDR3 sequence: CAWSPGGDTEAFF. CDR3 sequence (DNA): TGTGCCTGGAGTCCGGGGGGGGACACTGAAGCTTTCTTT.

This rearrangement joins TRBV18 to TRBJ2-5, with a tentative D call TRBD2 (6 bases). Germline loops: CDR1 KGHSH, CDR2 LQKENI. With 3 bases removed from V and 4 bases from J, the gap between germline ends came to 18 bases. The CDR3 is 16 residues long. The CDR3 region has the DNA TGTGCCAGCTCACCTGGAGTAGCGGAAGGTATAGAGACCCAGTACTTC. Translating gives CASSPGVAEGIETQYF.

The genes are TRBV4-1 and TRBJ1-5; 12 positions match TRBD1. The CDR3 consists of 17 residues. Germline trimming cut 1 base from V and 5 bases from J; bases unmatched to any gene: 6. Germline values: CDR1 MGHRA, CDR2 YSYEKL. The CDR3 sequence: CASSQAGTGGPYQPQHF. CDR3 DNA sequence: TGCGCCAGCAGCCAAGCAGGGACAGGGGGCCCATATCAGCCCCAGCATTTT.

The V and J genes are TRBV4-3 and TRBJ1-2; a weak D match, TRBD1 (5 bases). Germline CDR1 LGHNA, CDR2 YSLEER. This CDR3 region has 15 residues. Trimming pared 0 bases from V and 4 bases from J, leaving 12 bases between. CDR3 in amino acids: CASSQDGARTYGYTF. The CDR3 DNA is TGCGCCAGCAGCCAAGATGGGGCCCGAACCTATGGCTACACCTTC.